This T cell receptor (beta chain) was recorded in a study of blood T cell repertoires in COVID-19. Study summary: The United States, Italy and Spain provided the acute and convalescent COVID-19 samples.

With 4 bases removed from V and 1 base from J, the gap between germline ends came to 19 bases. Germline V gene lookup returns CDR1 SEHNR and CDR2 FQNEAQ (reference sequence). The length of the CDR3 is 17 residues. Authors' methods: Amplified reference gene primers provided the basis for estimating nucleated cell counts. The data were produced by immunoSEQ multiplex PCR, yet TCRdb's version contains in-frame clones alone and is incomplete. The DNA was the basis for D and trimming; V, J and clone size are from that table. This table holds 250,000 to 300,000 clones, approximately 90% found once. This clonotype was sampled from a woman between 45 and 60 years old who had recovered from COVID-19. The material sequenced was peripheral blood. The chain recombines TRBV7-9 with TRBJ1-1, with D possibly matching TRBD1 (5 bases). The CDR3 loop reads CASSSGDATDKNTEAFF. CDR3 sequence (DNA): TGTGCCAGCAGCTCCGGAGATGCGACAGATAAGAACACTGAAGCTTTCTTT.